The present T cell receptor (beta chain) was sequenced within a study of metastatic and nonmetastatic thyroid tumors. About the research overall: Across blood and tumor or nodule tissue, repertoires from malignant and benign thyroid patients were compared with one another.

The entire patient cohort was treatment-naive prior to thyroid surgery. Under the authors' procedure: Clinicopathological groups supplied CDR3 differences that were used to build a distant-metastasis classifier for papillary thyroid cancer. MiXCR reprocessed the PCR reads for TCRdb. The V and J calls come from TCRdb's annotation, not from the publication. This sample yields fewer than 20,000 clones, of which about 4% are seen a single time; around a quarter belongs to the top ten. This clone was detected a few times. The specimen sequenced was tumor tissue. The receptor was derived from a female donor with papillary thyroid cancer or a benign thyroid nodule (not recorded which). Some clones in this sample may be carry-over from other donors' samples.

CDR3 amino acids: CASSEKIIPQHF. The CDR3 DNA reads TGTGCCAGCAGTGAAAAGATAATCCCCCAGCATTTT. The chain couples TRBV2 to TRBJ1-5; D ambiguous. Germline V gives CDR1 SNHLY, CDR2 FYNNEI. The CDR3 consists of 12 residues. Trimming cost V 2 bases and J 10 bases, with 9 bases left between them.